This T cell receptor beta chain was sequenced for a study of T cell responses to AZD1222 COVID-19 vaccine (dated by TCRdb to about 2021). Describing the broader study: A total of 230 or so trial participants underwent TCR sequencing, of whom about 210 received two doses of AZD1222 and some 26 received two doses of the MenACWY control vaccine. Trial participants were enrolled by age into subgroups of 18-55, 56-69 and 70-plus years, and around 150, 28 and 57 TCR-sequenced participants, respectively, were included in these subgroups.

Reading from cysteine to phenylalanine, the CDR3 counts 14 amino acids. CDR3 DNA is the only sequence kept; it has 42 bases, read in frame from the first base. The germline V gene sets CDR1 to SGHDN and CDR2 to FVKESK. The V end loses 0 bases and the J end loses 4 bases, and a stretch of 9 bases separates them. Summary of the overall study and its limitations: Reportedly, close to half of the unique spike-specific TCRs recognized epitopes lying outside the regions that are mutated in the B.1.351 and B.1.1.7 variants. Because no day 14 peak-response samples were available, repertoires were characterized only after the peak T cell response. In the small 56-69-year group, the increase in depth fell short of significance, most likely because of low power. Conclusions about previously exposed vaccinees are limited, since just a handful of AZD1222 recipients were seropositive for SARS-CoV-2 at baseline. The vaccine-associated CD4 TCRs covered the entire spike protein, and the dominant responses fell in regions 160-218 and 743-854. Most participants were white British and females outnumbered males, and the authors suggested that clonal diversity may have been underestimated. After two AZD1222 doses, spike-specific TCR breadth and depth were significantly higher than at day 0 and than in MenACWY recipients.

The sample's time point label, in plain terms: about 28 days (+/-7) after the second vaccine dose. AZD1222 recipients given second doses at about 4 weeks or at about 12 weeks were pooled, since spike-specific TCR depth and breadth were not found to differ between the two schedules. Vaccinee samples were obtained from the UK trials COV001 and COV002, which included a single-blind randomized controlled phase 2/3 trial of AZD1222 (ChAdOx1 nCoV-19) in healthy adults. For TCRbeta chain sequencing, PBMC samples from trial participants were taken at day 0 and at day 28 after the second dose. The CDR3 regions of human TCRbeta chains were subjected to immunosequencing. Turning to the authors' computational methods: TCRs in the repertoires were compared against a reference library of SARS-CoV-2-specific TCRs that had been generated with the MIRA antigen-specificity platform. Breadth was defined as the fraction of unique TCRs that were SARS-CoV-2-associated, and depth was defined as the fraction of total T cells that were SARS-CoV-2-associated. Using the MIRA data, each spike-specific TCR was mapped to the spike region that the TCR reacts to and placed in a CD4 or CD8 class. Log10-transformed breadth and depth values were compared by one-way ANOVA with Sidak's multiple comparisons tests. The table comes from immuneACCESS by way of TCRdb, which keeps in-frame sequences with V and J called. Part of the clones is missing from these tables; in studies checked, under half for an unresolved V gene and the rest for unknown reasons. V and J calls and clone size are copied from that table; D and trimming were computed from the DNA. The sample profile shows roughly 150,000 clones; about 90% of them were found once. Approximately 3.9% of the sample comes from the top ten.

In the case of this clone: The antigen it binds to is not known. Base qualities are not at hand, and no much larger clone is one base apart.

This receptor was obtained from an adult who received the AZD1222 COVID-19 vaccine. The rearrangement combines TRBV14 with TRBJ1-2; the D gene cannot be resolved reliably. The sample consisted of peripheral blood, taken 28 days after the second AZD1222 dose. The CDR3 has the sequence CASSQERTGYGYTF. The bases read TGTGCCAGCAGCCAAGAACGCACGGGCTATGGCTACACCTTC.